This TCR beta chain derives from a study of blood T cell repertoires in COVID-19. The table came from immunoSEQ multiplex PCR; TCRdb's copy has only in-frame clones and leaves some out. The sample has 250,000 to 300,000 clones; just under 90% are singletons. The germline V gene encodes CDR1 SQVTM and CDR2 ANQGSEA. The length of the CDR3 is 14 residues. V was pared by 4 bases and J by 0 bases, with 10 bases between. Sequencing input: peripheral blood. The gene calls are TRBV29-1 and TRBJ2-1; no firm D call. This receptor was obtained from a woman in her thirties or forties with acute or convalescent COVID-19. This chain's CDR3 is CSVVKSSSYNEQFF. The CDR3 DNA sequence: TGCAGCGTTGTGAAATCGAGCTCCTACAATGAGCAGTTCTTC.